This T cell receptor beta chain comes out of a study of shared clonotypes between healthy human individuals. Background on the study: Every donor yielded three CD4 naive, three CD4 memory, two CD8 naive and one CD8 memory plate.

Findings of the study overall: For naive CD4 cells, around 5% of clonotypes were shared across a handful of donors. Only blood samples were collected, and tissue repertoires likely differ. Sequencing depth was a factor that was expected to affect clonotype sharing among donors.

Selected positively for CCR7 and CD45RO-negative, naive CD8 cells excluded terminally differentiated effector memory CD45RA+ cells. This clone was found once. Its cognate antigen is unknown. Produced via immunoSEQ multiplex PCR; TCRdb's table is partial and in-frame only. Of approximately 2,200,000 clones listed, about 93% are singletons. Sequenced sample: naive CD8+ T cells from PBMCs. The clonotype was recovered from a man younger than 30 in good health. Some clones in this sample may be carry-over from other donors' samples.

CDR3 loop: CASSYSSGGSYEQYF. The CDR3 nucleotides read TGTGCCAGCAGTTACTCTAGCGGGGGTTCCTACGAGCAGTACTTC. V is TRBV6-6 and J is TRBJ2-7; 9 bases match TRBD2. The V gene's germline CDR1 is MNHNY and CDR2 SVGAGI (reference sequence). After removal of 0 bases from V and 1 base from J, the junction contained 1 base not matched to a gene. The CDR3 spans 15 residues.